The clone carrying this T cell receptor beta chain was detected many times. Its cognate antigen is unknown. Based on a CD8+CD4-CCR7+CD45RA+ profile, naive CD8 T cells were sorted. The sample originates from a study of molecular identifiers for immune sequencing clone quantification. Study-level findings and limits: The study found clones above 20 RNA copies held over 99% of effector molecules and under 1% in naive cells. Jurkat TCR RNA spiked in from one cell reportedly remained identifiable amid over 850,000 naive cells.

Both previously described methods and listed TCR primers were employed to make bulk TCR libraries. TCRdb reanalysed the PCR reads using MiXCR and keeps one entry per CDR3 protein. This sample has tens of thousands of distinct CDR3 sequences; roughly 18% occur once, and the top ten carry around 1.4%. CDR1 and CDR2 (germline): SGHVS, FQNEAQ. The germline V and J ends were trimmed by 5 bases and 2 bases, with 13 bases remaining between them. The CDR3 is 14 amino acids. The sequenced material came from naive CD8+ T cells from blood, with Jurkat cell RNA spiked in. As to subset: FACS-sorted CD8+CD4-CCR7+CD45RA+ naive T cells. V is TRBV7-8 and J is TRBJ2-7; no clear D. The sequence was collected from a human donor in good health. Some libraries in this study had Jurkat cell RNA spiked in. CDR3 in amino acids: CASSPLGPTYEQYF. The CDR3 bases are TGTGCCAGCAGCCCGTTGGGTCCTACCTACGAGCAGTACTTC.